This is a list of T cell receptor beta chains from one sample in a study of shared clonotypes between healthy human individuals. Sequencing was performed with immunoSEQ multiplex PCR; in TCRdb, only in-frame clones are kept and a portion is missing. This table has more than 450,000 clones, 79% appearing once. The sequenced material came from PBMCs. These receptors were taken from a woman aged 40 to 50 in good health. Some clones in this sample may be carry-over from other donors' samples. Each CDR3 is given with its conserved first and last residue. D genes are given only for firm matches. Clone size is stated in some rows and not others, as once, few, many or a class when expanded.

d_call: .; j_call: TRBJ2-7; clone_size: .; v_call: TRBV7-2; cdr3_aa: CASSSSTGQHYEQYF; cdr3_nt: TGTGCCAGCAGCTCATCTACGGGACAACACTACGAGCAGTACTTC
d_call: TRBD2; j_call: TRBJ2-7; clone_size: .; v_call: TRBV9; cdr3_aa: CASSVVQVAGKNEQYF; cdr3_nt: TGTGCCAGCAGCGTAGTACAGGTAGCGGGAAAGAACGAGCAGTACTTC
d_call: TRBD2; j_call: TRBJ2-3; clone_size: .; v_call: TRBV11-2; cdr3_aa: CASRQDGTSFRGGDTQYF; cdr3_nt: TGTGCCAGCAGACAGGATGGGACTAGCTTCCGAGGCGGAGATACGCAGTATTTT
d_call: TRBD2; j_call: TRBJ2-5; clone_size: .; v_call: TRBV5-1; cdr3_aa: CASSPLTGGRETQYF; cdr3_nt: TGCGCCAGCTCTCCGCTAACGGGAGGGCGGGAGACCCAGTACTTC
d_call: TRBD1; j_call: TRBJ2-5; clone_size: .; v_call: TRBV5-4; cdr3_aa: CASSRNRGGEGETQYF; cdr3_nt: TGTGCCAGCAGCCGCAACAGGGGTGGGGAAGGGGAGACCCAGTACTTC
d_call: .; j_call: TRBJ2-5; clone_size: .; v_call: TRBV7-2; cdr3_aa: CASSREVGTTIKTQYF; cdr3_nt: TGTGCCAGCAGCAGAGAGGTGGGGACCACAATAAAGACCCAGTACTTC
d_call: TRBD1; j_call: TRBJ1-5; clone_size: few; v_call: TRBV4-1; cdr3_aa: CASSQVKGASNQPQHF; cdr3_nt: TGCGCCAGCAGCCAAGTGAAGGGGGCGAGCAATCAGCCCCAGCATTTT
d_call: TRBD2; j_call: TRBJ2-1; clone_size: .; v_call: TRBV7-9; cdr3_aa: CASGSLAGVEQFF; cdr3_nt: TGTGCCAGCGGTTCGCTAGCGGGAGTCGAGCAGTTCTTC
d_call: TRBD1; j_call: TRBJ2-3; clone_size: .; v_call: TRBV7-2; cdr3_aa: CASSAGTGYIADTQYF; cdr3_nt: TGTGCCAGCAGCGCGGGGACAGGGTATATCGCAGATACGCAGTATTTT
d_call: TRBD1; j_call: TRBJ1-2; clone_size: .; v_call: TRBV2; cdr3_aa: CASSEVRDSSYTF; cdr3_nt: TGTGCCAGCAGTGAAGTTAGGGACAGTAGCTACACCTTC
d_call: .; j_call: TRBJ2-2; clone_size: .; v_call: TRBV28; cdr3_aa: CASSPSVGGELFF; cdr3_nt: TGTGCCAGCAGCCCATCGGTAGGCGGGGAGCTGTTTTTT
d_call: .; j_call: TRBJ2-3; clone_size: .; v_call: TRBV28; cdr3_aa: CASSFGSSQWDTQYF; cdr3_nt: TGTGCCAGCAGTTTTGGATCCTCACAGTGGGATACGCAGTATTTT
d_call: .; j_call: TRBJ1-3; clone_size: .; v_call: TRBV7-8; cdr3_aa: CASSLGRNRNPGNTIYF; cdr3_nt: TGTGCCAGCAGCTTAGGTCGTAACAGGAACCCTGGAAACACCATATATTTT
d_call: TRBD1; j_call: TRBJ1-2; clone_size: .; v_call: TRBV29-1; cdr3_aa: CSVTLSGGGYGYTF; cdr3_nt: TGCAGCGTTACCCTTTCAGGGGGCGGCTATGGCTACACCTTC
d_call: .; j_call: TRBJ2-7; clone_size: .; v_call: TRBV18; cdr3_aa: CASSSRDTSYEQYF; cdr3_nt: TGTGCCAGCTCATCAAGGGACACCTCCTACGAGCAGTACTTC
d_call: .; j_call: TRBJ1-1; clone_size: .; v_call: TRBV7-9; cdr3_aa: CASSLGYTEAFF; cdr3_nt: TGTGCCAGCAGCTTAGGTTACACTGAAGCTTTCTTT
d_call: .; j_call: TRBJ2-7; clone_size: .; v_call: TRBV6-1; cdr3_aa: CASRTGLYEQYF; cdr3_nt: TGTGCCAGCAGAACCGGGCTCTACGAGCAGTACTTC
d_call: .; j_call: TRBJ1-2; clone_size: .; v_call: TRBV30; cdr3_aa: CAWSSLTANYGYTF; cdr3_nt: TGTGCCTGGAGTTCCCTGACGGCGAACTATGGCTACACCTTC
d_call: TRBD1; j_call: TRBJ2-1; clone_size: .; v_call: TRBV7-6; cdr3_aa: CASSSGQGLYNEQFF; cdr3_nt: TGTGCCAGCAGCTCGGGACAGGGTCTCTACAATGAGCAGTTCTTC
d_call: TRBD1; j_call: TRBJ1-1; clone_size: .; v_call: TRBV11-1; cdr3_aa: CASSPYGTANTEAFF; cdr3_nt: TGTGCCAGCAGCCCATACGGGACAGCGAACACTGAAGCTTTCTTT
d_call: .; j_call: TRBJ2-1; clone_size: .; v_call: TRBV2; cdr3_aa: CASSEGYNEQFF; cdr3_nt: TGTGCCAGCAGTGAAGGGTACAATGAGCAGTTCTTC
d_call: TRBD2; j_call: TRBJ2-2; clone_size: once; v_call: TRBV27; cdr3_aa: CASSSLSGLAGSGELFF; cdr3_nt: TGTGCCAGCAGTTCTCTCTCGGGACTAGCGGGATCCGGGGAGCTGTTTTTT
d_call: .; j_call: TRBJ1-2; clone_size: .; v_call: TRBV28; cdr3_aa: CASSFLGYGYTF; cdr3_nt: TGTGCCAGCAGTTTCTTGGGTTATGGCTACACCTTC
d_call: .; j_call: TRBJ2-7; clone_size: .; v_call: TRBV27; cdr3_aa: CASSSRPDYEQYF; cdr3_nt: TGTGCCAGCAGCTCTAGACCTGACTACGAGCAGTACTTC
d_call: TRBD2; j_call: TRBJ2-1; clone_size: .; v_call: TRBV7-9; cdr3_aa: CASSLTSFEQFF; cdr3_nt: TGTGCCAGCAGCTTGACTAGCTTTGAGCAGTTCTTC
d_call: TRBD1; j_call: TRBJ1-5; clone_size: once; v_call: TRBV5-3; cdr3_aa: CARSNPGQGVLNQPQHF; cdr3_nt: TGTGCCAGAAGCAACCCGGGACAGGGGGTGCTCAATCAGCCCCAGCATTTT
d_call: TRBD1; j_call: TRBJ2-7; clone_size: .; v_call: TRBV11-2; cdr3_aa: CASTIIGTAHYEQYF; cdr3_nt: TGTGCCAGCACCATTATCGGGACAGCTCACTACGAGCAGTACTTC
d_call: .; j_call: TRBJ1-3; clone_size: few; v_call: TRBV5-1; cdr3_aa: CASSAQTGNTIYF; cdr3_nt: TGCGCCAGCAGCGCTCAAACAGGAAACACCATATATTTT
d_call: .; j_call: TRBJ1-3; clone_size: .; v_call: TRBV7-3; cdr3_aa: CASSNGNSPGNTIYF; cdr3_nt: TGTGCCAGCAGCAACGGGAACTCCCCTGGAAACACCATATATTTT
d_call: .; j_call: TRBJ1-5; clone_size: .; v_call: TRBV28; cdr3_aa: CASSGGGGDLNQPQHF; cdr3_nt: TGTGCCAGCAGTGGGGGAGGAGGGGACCTGAATCAGCCCCAGCATTTT
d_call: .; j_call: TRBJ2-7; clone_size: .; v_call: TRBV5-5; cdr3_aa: CASSSRGREDYEQYF; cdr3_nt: TGTGCCAGCAGCTCAAGGGGGCGGGAGGACTACGAGCAGTACTTC
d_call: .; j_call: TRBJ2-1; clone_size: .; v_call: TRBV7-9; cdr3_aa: CASSLFRAHEQFF; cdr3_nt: TGTGCCAGCAGCTTATTTAGAGCTCATGAGCAGTTCTTC
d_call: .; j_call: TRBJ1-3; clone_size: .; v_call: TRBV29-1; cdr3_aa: CSVVETGSTIYF; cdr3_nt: TGCAGCGTTGTGGAAACAGGGTCCACCATATATTTT
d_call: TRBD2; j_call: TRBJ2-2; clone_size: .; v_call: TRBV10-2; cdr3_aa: CASSVAGVNTGELFF; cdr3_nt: TGCGCCAGCAGTGTGGCGGGAGTTAATACCGGGGAGCTGTTTTTT
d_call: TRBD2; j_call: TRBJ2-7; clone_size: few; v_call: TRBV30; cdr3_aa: CASGTTYEQYF; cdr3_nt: TGTGCCTCCGGGACTACCTACGAGCAGTACTTC
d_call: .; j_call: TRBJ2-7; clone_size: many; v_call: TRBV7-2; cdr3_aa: CASSRSGGTVSYEQYF; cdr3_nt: TGTGCCAGCAGCCGCAGCGGCGGGACAGTCTCCTACGAGCAGTACTTC
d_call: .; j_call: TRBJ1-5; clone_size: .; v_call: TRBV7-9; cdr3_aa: CASSLVNQPQHF; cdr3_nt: TGTGCCAGCAGCTTAGTCAATCAGCCCCAGCATTTT